Presented here are 2 T cell receptor beta chains from one specimen sequenced in a study of blood T cell repertoires in COVID-19. Produced via immunoSEQ multiplex PCR; TCRdb's table is partial and in-frame only. Among 200,000 to 250,000 clones, approximately 90% were seen once, and the ten largest hold approximately 10%. Sequenced material: PBMCs or T cells enriched from blood (not recorded which). The receptors originated from a man younger than 30 with acute COVID-19.

The rearrangement uses TRBV27 and TRBJ2-7; 9 positions agree with TRBD2. Per the germline V gene, CDR1 is MNHEY and CDR2 is SMNVEV (reference sequence). J lost 5 bases, V lost 0 bases, and 5 bases had no gene match. The CDR3 contains 15 residues. Written as DNA, the CDR3 is TGTGCCAGCAGTTTATCCGTAGCGGGAGCCAACGAGCAGTACTTC. Its translation is CASSLSVAGANEQYF.

The V call is TRBV7-9, the J call TRBJ2-1; possible D gene TRBD2, 7 bases. The CDR3 spans 17 residues. The germline V and J ends were trimmed by 4 bases and 5 bases, with 21 bases remaining between them. Germline CDR1 and CDR2: SEHNR and FQNEAQ (reference sequence). Here the CDR3 DNA reads TGTGCCAGCAGCTCGAGTATAGGGGGAGGGCTCGACAATGAGCAGTTCTTC. Translated, it gives CASSSSIGGGLDNEQFF.